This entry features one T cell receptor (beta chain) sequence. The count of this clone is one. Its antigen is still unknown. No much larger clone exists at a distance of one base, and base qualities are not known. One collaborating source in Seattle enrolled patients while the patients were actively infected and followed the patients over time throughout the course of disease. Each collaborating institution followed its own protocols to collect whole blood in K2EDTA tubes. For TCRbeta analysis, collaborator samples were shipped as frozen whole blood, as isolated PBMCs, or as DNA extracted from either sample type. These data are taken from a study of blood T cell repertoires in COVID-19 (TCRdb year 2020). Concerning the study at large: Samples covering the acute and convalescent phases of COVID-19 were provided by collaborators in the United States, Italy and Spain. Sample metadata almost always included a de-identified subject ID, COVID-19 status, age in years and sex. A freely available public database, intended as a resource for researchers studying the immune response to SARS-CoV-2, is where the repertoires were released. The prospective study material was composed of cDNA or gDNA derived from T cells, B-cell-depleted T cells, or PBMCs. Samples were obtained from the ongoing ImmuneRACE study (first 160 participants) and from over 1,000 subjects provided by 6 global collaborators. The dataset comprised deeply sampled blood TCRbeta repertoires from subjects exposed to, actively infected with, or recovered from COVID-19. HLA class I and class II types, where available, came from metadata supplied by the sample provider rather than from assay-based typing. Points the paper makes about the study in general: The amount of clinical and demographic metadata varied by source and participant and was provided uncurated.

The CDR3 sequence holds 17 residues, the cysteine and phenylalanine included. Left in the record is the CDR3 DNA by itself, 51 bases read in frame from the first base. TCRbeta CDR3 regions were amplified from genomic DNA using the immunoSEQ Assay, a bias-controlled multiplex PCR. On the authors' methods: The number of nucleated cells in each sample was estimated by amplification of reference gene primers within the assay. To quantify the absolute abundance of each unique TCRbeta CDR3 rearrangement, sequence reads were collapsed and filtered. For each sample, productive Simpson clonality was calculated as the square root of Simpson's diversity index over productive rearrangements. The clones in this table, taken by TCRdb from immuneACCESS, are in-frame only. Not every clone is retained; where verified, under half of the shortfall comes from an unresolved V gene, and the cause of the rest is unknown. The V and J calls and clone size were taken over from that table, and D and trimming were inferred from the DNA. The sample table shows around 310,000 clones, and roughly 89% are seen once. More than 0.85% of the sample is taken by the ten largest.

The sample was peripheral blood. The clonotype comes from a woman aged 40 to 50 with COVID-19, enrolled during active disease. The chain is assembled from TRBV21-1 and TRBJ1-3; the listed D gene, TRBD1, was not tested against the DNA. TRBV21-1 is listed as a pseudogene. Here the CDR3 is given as CASSKCQGSDSGNTIYF. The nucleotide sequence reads TGTGCCAGCAGCAAGTGTCAGGGCTCAGACTCTGGAAACACCATATATTTT.